Below, 13 T cell receptor beta chains from the same sample are listed, as sequenced in a study of cytomegalovirus exposure and HLA in healthy donors. Researchers ran the PCR with 60 Vbeta and 13 Jbeta primers. Using immunoSEQ multiplex PCR, the repertoire was profiled, and TCRdb retains in-frame clones only, with some absent. The data contain roughly 120,000 clones, 70% to 85% of them singletons. Sequenced input: PBMCs. These receptors originate from a man in his fifties in good health and CMV-seropositive.

This sequence joins TRBV30 and TRBJ2-5; 7 bases map to TRBD2. The DNA end favors TRBJ2-7, so the J call may be wrong. This CDR3 contains 14 residues. Germline CDR1 GTSNPN, CDR2 SVGIG (reference sequence). CDR3 protein: CAWRGQRDSYEQYF. The CDR3 DNA reads as TGTGCCTGGAGGGGGCAGCGGGACTCCTACGAGCAGTACTTC.

The chain employs TRBV6-1 and TRBJ2-7; 11 bases are a match to TRBD1. The ends lost 4 bases at V and 6 bases at J; junction bases unmatched: 20. Per the germline V gene, CDR1 is MNHNS and CDR2 is SASEGT. The length of the CDR3 is 19 residues. The CDR3 sequence: CASSVRTGGANLSPLEQYF. CDR3 coding DNA: TGTGCCAGCAGTGTGCGGACAGGGGGCGCCAACCTCAGCCCCCTCGAGCAGTACTTC.

A note on this clone: Other DNA variants within this sample encode the same CDR3. The chain recombines TRBV9 with TRBJ1-1; D ambiguous. The germline V gene encodes CDR1 SGDLS and CDR2 YYNGEE. Trimming left V 0 bases short and J 0 bases short, with 3 bases between. The CDR3 extends over 13 amino acids. CDR3 coding DNA: TGTGCCAGCAGCGTAGCGGTGAACACTGAAGCTTTCTTT. Translation: CASSVAVNTEAFF.

This clone was observed a few times. V is TRBV5-1 and J is TRBJ1-1; TRBD1 might be the D (5 bases). Germline values: CDR1 SGHRS, CDR2 YFSETQ. Trimming cost V 0 bases and J 6 bases, with 9 bases left between them. The CDR3 is made up of 13 amino acids. Written as DNA, the CDR3 is TGCGCCAGCAGCTTGGTCCGGGGGGCTGAAGCTTTCTTT. It codes for CASSLVRGAEAFF.

The CDR3 DNA reads TGTGCCAGCAGTGAATTCGGGGGTCAGCCCCAGCATTTT. It is translated as CASSEFGGQPQHF. This chain uses TRBV6-1 with TRBJ1-5, with TRBD1 as a possible D gene (5 bases). This CDR3 has 13 amino acids. V was shortened by 2 bases and J by 6 bases, with 8 bases between the two germline ends. Per the germline V gene, CDR1 is MNHNS and CDR2 is SASEGT.

V and J are TRBV11-1 and TRBJ1-4; TRBD1 aligns across 9 bases. Germline CDR1 and CDR2: SGHAT and FQDESV (reference sequence). Trimming removed 5 bases from V and 0 bases from J; junction bases left unmatched: 7. This CDR3 region has 17 residues. CDR3 region: CASSQRQGGSTNEKLFF. CDR3 in DNA: TGTGCCAGCAGCCAACGACAGGGGGGATCAACTAATGAAAAACTGTTTTTT.

V gene TRBV18 combines with J gene TRBJ2-5, with 7 bases matching TRBD2. With the DNA end fitting TRBJ2-7 better, the J assignment may be wrong. The CDR3 runs to 15 residues. Germline V CDR1 and CDR2: KGHSH, LQKENI. CDR3: CASSPSTGGPHEQYF. CDR3 sequence (DNA): TGTGCCAGCTCACCATCAACGGGGGGTCCCCACGAGCAGTACTTC.

A note on this clone: Germline is not matched at one junction end, which may reflect a read error. This chain uses TRBV9 with TRBJ1-2; 10 positions match TRBD1. Germline assignment: CDR1 SGDLS and CDR2 YYNGEE. This CDR3 contains 15 residues. The CDR3 spells CASSVAGTGDYGYTF. CDR3 sequence (DNA): TGTGCCAGCAGCGTGGCCGGGACAGGGGACTACGGCTACACCTTC. Using reference TRBV9 and TRBJ1-2 for the parts outside the CDR3, the full variable domain is DSGVTQTPKHLITATGQRVTLRCSPRSGDLSVYWYQQSLDQGLQFLIQYYNGEERAKGNILERFSAQQFPDLHSELNLSSLELGDSALYFCASSVAGTGDYGYTFGSGTRLTVV.

About this clone: Relative to the germline gene, one junction end is altered; a read error may explain this. The chain combines TRBV7-8 with TRBJ1-5; perhaps TRBD1 as D (6 bases). CDR3 size: 16 residues. The germline V gene has CDR1 SGHVS and CDR2 FQNEAQ. CDR3 nucleotides: TGTGCCAGCAGCCTAGCCTCCCGGGACATCAATCAGCCCCAGCATTTT. Protein product: CASSLASRDINQPQHF.

This chain uses TRBV5-1 with TRBJ2-3; 8 bases agree with TRBD2. Germline V gene data show CDR1 as SGHRS and CDR2 as YFSETQ. CDR3 length: 17 residues. With 4 bases clipped from V and 1 base from J, the junction kept 11 bases outside the gene matches. The CDR3 loop is CASSTGGSGIRTDTQYF. The CDR3 nucleotides are TGCGCCAGCAGCACTGGGGGTAGCGGGATTCGCACAGATACGCAGTATTTT.

The chain recombines TRBV5-4 with TRBJ1-2, with D perhaps TRBD1 (5 bases). V lost 5 bases and J lost 10, with 21 bases in between. Germline loops: CDR1 SGHNT, CDR2 YYREEE (reference sequence). This CDR3 has 14 amino acids. The chain's CDR3 is CASREGTYRFDYTF. The CDR3 DNA sequence: TGTGCCAGCAGGGAGGGGACTTACCGGTTCGACTACACCTTC.

The chain has TRBV20-1 and TRBJ2-3, with D perhaps matching TRBD2 (7 bases). CDR3 length: 11 residues. Germline values: CDR1 DFQATT, CDR2 SNEGSKA (reference sequence). The V end was cut by 5 bases, the J end by 13 bases, with 16 bases between. The CDR3 protein is CSAPLGGAEYF. The CDR3 bases are TGCAGTGCTCCCTTGGGGGGGGCAGAGTATTTT.

CDR3: CASSAQRDTQYF. The CDR3 DNA is TGTGCCAGCTCAGCCCAGCGGGATACGCAGTATTTT. V gene TRBV7-2 combines with J gene TRBJ2-3; D is perhaps TRBD2 (5 bases). V shed 8 bases and J shed 6 bases, with 12 bases lying between them. This CDR3 is 12 amino acids long. Germline V gene data show CDR1 as SGHTA and CDR2 as FQGNSA.